The sequence of this T cell receptor beta chain was determined in a study of blood T cell repertoires in COVID-19. Study-level background: T cells, B-cell-depleted T cells, or PBMCs supplied cDNA or gDNA.

The germline V gene has CDR1 MDHEN and CDR2 SYDVKM. There are 15 residues in the CDR3. V shed 5 bases, J shed 2 bases, and the junction held 5 bases outside the gene matches. Libraries were prepared by immunoSEQ multiplex PCR; TCRdb keeps only in-frame clonotypes and omits some of them. Here the sample spans hundreds of thousands of clones, about 87% being singletons. The sample holds one count of this clone. The V call is TRBV28, the J call TRBJ1-1, with TRBD1 matching over 10 bases. The material sequenced was PBMCs or T cells enriched from blood (not recorded which). This TCR derives from a woman aged 40 to 55 with acute COVID-19. The CDR3 bases are TGTGCCAGCAGTCCCACGACAGGGGGCAACACTGAAGCTTTCTTT. This gives the protein CASSPTTGGNTEAFF.